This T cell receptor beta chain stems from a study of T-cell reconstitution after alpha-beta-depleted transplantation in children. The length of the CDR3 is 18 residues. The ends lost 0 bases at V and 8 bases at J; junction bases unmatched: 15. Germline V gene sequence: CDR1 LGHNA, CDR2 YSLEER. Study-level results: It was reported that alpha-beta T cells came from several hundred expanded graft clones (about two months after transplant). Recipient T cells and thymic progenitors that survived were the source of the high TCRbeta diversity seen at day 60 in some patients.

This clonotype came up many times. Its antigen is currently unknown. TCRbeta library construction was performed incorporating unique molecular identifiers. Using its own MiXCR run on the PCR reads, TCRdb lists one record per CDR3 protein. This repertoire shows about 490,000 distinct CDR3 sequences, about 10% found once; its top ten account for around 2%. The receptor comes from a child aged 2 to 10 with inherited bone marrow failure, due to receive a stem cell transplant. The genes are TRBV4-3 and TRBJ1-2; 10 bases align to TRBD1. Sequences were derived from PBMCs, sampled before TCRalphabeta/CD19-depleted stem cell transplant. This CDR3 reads CASSQDRFGGQGSLGYTF. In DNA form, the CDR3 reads TGCGCCAGCAGCCAAGATCGTTTCGGGGGACAGGGGTCGTTAGGCTACACCTTC.